This T cell receptor (beta chain) derives from a study of blood T cell repertoires in COVID-19 (dated by TCRdb to the early 2020s). For the wider study: The collaborator samples originated in the United States, Italy and Spain and spanned the acute and convalescent phases of COVID-19. The material from the prospective study consisted of cDNA or gDNA derived from T cells, B-cell-depleted T cells, or PBMCs. Where HLA class I and class II types were available, the types were taken from metadata supplied by the sample provider, not from assay-based typing. Deeply sampled blood TCRbeta repertoires from subjects exposed to, actively infected with, or recovered from COVID-19 were included in the dataset. The repertoires were released in a freely available public database intended as a resource for research on the immune response to SARS-CoV-2. Nearly every sample came with metadata listing a de-identified subject ID, COVID-19 status, age in years and sex. The samples were drawn from two sources: the first 160 participants of the ongoing ImmuneRACE study, and 1,000 to 1,500 subjects contributed by 6 global collaborators. Points the paper makes about the study in general: The quantity of clinical and demographic metadata differed by source and by participant and was supplied without curation.

TCRbeta CDR3 regions were amplified from genomic DNA by means of the immunoSEQ Assay, a bias-controlled multiplex PCR. The original pipeline was this. Nucleated cell counts per sample were estimated from amplification of reference gene primers within the assay. Sequence reads were collapsed and filtered to measure the absolute abundance of every unique TCRbeta CDR3 rearrangement. Productive Simpson clonality was computed per sample as the square root of Simpson's diversity index over productive rearrangements. TCRdb holds this immuneACCESS table with in-frame rearrangements only. Some clones are missing; in checked studies, unresolved V genes explain under half, and the rest has no known cause. That table furnishes V, J and clone size, whereas the DNA furnished D and trimming. The sample table contains about 67,000 clones; only one count was recorded for around nine tenths of them. 15% to 20% of the sample rests with the top ten.

A remark on this clone: This clone's antigen is unknown. No base quality information exists; no much larger clone differs at one position.

Sequences SGHRS (CDR1) and YFSETQ (CDR2) are obtained from the germline V gene. From the cysteine through the phenylalanine, the CDR3 covers 16 amino acids. The kept DNA is CDR3 alone, 48 bases in frame from the first base. Deletion took 3 bases off V and 7 bases off J, with a span of 19 bases between the germline ends. The collaborating institutions used their own protocols to collect whole blood in K2EDTA tubes. Collaborator samples were shipped for TCRbeta analysis as frozen whole blood, isolated PBMCs, or DNA extracted from either sample type. Sequenced sample: peripheral blood. This TCR was recovered from a woman of 80 years or more with acute or convalescent COVID-19. This chain is built from TRBV5-1 and TRBJ2-2, and TRBD1 may be the D gene, going by 5 matching bases. The nucleotides read TGCGCCAGCAGCTCCTTATCGGGCAGGGCGATCGGGGAGCTGTTTTTT. This codes for CASSSLSGRAIGELFF.